A single TCR beta chain is shown here with its context. Germline V gives CDR1 SGDLS, CDR2 YYNGEE. V lost 3 bases and J lost 0, with 15 bases in between. This CDR3 contains 16 residues. The record originates from a study of CD8 T cells in Susac syndrome. RNA amounts of roughly 0.5 to 1 ug underwent reverse transcription with random hexamers. TCRdb independently ran MiXCR on the immunoSEQ multiplex PCR reads; one entry per CDR3 protein. The sample includes over 140,000 distinct CDR3 sequences, approximately 95% of them seen just once. The sequenced sample was CD4+ T cells from PBMCs. The clonotype was recovered from a human donor with Susac syndrome. The chain recombines TRBV9 with TRBJ1-1; tentative D call: TRBD1 (6 bases). CDR3 nucleotides: TGTGCCAGCAGCGAAGGGACACGGCAGATGAACACTGAAGCTTTCTTT. Translating it yields CASSEGTRQMNTEAFF.